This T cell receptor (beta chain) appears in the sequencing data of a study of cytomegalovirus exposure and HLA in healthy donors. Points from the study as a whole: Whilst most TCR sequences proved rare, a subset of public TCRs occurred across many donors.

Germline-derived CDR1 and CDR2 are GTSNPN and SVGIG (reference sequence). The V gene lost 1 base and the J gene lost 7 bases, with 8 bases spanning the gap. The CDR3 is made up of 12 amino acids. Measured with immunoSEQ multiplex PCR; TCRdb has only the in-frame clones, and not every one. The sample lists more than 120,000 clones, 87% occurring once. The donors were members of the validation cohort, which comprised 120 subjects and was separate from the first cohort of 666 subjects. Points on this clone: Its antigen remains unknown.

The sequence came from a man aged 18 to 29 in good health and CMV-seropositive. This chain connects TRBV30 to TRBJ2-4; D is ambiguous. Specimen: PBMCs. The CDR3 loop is CAWSARPNIQYF. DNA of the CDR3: TGTGCCTGGAGTGCTAGACCTAACATTCAGTACTTC.